A selection of T cell receptor beta chains follows, all from one sample in a study of CXCR3-negative and CXCR3-positive naive CD8 T cells. TCRdb reprocessed the 5' RACE reads and reports one entry per CDR3 protein, with no DNA. In total, the table holds about 89,000 distinct CDR3 sequences. The specimen was naive CXCR3+ CD8+ T cells from blood. These receptors were taken from a human donor in good health. Some clones in this sample may be carry-over from other donors' samples. The CDR3 runs from the conserved cysteine through the conserved F or W.

j_gene,v_gene,CDR3aa
TRBJ2-2,TRBV5-1,CASSGTSATGELFF
TRBJ2-7,TRBV5-1,CASSLKSGTSVGEQYF
TRBJ2-7,TRBV7-6,CASSLAGGPDEQYF
TRBJ2-1,TRBV28,CASSLGTGGGNEQFF
TRBJ1-5,TRBV27,CASSLSGSPRQPQHF
TRBJ2-3,TRBV27,CASSFQAPPDSPDTQYF
TRBJ2-5,TRBV7-9,CASSGRDTREETQYF
TRBJ2-1,TRBV10-3,CAIRDPSRGPAYNEQFF
TRBJ1-2,TRBV29-1,CSVYGTGDYGYTF
TRBJ2-1,TRBV27,CASSFRGPGSYNEQFF
TRBJ1-3,TRBV18,CASSPKATGIYSGNTIYF
TRBJ2-5,TRBV6-5,CASASRAARQETQYF
TRBJ2-7,TRBV12-3/TRBV12-4,CASSRGPYEQYF
TRBJ2-7,TRBV29-1,CSVGRLGQNHYEQYF
TRBJ1-4,TRBV12-3/TRBV12-4,CASSQQPTAGQRVFF
TRBJ2-1,TRBV3-1,CASSLTGDSIEGEQFF
TRBJ2-1,TRBV7-6,CASSPHRDWSYNEQFF
TRBJ2-1,TRBV7-2,CASSLIAGGSYNEQFF
TRBJ2-4,TRBV28,CASRHSLGGENIQYF
TRBJ2-7,TRBV29-1,CSVSLGQGPYEQYF
TRBJ2-1,TRBV7-9,CASSLSGIYNEQFF
TRBJ1-4,TRBV7-9,CASSLLSGVEKLFF
TRBJ1-3,TRBV21-1,CASSLPRSGNTIYF
TRBJ2-3,TRBV24-1,CATSELRTSTAQYF
TRBJ2-1,TRBV5-4,CASSFFLGPNEQFF
TRBJ1-2,TRBV29-1,CSVEEGYYGYTF
TRBJ1-2,TRBV12-3/TRBV12-4,CASSNAGTGPYGYTF
TRBJ2-7,TRBV27,CASSSWTVNYEQYF
TRBJ2-5,TRBV28,CASSFPSELSGTAKETQYF
TRBJ2-3,TRBV2,CASSTPSGTDTDTQYF
TRBJ1-2,TRBV15,CATSRDLGGQNYGYTF
TRBJ2-3,TRBV28,CASRTGLGSTDTQYF
TRBJ1-1,TRBV20-1,CSATQWGTGNTEAFF
TRBJ2-1,TRBV29-1,CSVEDYSSYNEQFF
TRBJ2-3,TRBV28,CASSLWGSTDTQYF
TRBJ2-7,TRBV14,CASSQVAGVVYEQYF
TRBJ2-1,TRBV29-1,CSVVGLAGGYEQFF
TRBJ1-5,TRBV20-1,CSARTPLDRAGEYQPQHF
TRBJ2-7,TRBV20-1,CSATARGRGGFGEQYF
TRBJ2-7,TRBV19,CASGGIETYEQYF
TRBJ2-1,TRBV29-1,CSVLRGNSYNEQFF
TRBJ2-2,TRBV10-2,CSSSPPGLGFTGELFF
TRBJ2-7,TRBV2,CASTPSSIYEQYF
TRBJ2-1,TRBV20-1,CSAVGANYNEQFF
TRBJ2-1,TRBV7-9,CASSPPGSSYNEQFF
TRBJ2-7,TRBV13,CASSLSIWAGSLEQYF
TRBJ2-3,TRBV20-1,CSASLLDTDTQYF